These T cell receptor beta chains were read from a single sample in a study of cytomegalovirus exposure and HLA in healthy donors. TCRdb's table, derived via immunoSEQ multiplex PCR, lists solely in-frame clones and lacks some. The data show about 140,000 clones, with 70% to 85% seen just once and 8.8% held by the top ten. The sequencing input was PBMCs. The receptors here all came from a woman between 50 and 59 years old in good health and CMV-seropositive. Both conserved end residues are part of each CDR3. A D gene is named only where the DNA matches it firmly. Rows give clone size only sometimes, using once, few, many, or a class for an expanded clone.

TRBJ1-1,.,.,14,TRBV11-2,TGTGCCAGCTCCCTCAGGGTTAGGAGCCCTGAAGCTTTCTTT,CASSLRVRSPEAFF
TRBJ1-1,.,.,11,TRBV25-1,TGTGCCAGCAGTGCTCGCACTGAAGCTTTCTTT,CASSARTEAFF
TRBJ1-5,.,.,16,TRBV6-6,TGTGCCAGCAGCCTAGGGGGTGGGGGCCCAAATCAGCCCCAGCATTTT,CASSLGGGGPNQPQHF
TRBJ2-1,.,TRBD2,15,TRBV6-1,TGTGCCAGCAGTTCAGCGGGGGGGCTCAACAATGAGCAGTTCTTC,CASSSAGGLNNEQFF
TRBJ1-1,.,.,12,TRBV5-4,TGTGCCAGCAGCGGGGGGGGGACTGAAGCTTTCTTT,CASSGGGTEAFF
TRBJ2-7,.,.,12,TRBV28,TGTGCCAGCAGTTTAGCGAGGTACGAGCAGTACTTC,CASSLARYEQYF
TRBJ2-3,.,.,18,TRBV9,TGTGCCAGCAGCGTGTCAACCCCTCCAGGGGCTGGCACAGATACGCAGTATTTT,CASSVSTPPGAGTDTQYF
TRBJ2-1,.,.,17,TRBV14,TGTGCCAGCAGCCAAGATGAGAATGCGGTACTTACGAATGAGCAGTTCTTC,CASSQDENAVLTNEQFF
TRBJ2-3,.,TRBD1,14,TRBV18,TGTGCCAGCTCATTGGGACAGGGCACAGATACGCAGTATTTT,CASSLGQGTDTQYF
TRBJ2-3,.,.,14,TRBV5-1,TGCGCCAGCAGCCAGGGCCCGCGCACAGATACGCAGTATTTT,CASSQGPRTDTQYF
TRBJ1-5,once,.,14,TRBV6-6,TGTGCCAGCAGTTCTCGCGGGAGAGGTCAGCCCCAGCATTTT,CASSSRGRGQPQHF
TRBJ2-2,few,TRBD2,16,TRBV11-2,TGTGCCAGCAGCTTAGATCGGGGGGGGTACACCGGGGAGCTGTTTTTT,CASSLDRGGYTGELFF
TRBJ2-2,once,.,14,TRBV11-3,TGTGCCAGCAGCTTAAATGCGGCCACCGGGGAGCTGTTTTTT,CASSLNAATGELFF
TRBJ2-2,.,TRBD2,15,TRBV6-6,TGTGCCAGCAGTTACGGGGGGGGGATCACCGGGGAGCTGTTTTTT,CASSYGGGITGELFF
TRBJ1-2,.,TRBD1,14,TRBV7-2,TGTGCCAGCAGCTCCCGGGACAGGGTAGATGGCTACACCTTC,CASSSRDRVDGYTF
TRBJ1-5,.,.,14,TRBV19,TGTGCCAGTAGTATACCAGGGGCGGGCCAGCCCCAGCATTTT,CASSIPGAGQPQHF
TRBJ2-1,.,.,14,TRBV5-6,TGTGCCAGCAGCCATACCCGGGCGGGCAATGAGCAGTTCTTC,CASSHTRAGNEQFF
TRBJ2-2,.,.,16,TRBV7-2,TGTGCCAGCAGCTTCTCCTCAATAGCGGTCAGCGGGGAGCTGTTTTTT,CASSFSSIAVSGELFF
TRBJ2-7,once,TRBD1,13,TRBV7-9,TGTGCCAGCAGCTCTGGACAGGGGGACGAGCAGTACTTC,CASSSGQGDEQYF
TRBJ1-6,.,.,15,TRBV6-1,TGTGCCAGCAAAAAAAGTGGGGGGGATAATTCACCCCTCCACTTT,CASKKSGGDNSPLHF
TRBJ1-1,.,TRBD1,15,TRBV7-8,TGTGCCAGCAGCTTCGACAGGGACGTCCCGGCTGAAGCTTTCTTT,CASSFDRDVPAEAFF
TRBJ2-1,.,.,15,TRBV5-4,TGTGCCAGCAGCTTGGCCTCTACCAGGGCGAATGAGCAGTTCTTC,CASSLASTRANEQFF
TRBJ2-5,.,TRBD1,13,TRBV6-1,TGTGCCAGCAGTGTATTACAGGGGGAGACCCAGTACTTC,CASSVLQGETQYF
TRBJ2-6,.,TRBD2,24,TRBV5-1,TGCGCCAGCAGCTTGGGTCTGTTGGGTATTGAAATAGCGGGGGGCCTTTCTGGGGCCAACGTCCTGACTTTC,CASSLGLLGIEIAGGLSGANVLTF
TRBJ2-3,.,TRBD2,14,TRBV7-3,TGTGCCAGCAGCTCGGGGGGTTCCACAGATACGCAGTATTTT,CASSSGGSTDTQYF
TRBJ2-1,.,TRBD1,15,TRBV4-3,TGCGCCAGCAGCCACCAGGGGGCGAGGGTTGATGAGCAGTTCTTC,CASSHQGARVDEQFF
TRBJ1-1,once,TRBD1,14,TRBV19,TGTGCCAGTAGTTGGGCAGGGGGTACGGCTGAAGCTTTCTTT,CASSWAGGTAEAFF
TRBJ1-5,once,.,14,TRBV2,TGTGCCAGCAGACAGTTCTATAGCAATCAGCCCCAGCATTTT,CASRQFYSNQPQHF